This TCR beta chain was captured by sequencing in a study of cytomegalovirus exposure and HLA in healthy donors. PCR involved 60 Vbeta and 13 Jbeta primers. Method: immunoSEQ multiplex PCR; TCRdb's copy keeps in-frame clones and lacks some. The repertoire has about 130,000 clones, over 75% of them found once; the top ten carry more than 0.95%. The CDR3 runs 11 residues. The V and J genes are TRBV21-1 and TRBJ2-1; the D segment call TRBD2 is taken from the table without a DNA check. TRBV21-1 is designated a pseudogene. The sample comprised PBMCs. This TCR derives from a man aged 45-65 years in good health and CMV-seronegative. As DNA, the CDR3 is TGTGCCACCCTCTTAGTACCACGGCAGTTCTTC. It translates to CATLLVPRQFF.